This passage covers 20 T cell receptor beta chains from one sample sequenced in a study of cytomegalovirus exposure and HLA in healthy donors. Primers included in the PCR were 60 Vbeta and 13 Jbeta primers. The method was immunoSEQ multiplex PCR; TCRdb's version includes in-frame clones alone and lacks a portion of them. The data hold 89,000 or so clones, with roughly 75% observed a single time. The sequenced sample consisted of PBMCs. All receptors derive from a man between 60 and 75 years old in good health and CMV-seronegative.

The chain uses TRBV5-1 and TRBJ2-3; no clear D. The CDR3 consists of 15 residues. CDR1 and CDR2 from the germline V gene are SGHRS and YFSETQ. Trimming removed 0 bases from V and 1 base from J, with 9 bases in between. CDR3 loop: CASSLAGVGTDTQYF. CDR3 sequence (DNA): TGCGCCAGCAGCTTGGCCGGAGTGGGCACAGATACGCAGTATTTT. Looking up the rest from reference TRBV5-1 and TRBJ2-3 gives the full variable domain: KAGVTQTPRYLIKTRGQQVTLSCSPISGHRSVSWYQQTPGQGLQFLFEYFSETQRNKGNFPGRFSGRQFSNSRSEMNVSTLELGDSALYLCASSLAGVGTDTQYFGPGTRLTVL.

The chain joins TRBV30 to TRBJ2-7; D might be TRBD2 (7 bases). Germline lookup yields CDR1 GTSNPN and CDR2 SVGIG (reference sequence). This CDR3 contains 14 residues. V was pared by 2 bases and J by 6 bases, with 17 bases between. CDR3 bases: TGTGCCTGGAGTCCTATGGGGGGGGGCGGCGAGCAGTACTTC. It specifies CAWSPMGGGGEQYF.

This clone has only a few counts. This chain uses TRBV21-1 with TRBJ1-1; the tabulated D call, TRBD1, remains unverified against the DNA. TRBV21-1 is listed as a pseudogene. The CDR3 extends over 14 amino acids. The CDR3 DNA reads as TGTGCCAGCGGCGACAGGGGGGACGGGAGTGAAGCTTTCTTT. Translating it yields CASGDRGDGSEAFF.

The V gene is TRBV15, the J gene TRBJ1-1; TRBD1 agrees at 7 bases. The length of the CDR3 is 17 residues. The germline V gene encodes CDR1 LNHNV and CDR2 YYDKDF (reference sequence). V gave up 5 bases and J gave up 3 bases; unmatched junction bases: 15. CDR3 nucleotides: TGTGCCACCAGCCAATTATTTACAGGGGTTATCGACACTGAAGCTTTCTTT. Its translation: CATSQLFTGVIDTEAFF.

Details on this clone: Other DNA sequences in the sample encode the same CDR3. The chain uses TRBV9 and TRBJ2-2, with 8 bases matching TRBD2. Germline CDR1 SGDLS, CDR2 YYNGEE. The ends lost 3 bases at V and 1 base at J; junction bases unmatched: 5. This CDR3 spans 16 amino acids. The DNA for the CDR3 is TGTGCCAGCAGCGGAGGACTAGCAGGGAACACCGGGGAGCTGTTTTTT. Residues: CASSGGLAGNTGELFF.

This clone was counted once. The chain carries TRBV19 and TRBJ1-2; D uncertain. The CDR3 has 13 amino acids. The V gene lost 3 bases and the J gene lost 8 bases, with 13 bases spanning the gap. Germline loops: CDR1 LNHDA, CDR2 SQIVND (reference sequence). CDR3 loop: CASSMSLGGGYTF. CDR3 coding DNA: TGTGCCAGTAGTATGTCCCTAGGCGGCGGCTACACCTTC.

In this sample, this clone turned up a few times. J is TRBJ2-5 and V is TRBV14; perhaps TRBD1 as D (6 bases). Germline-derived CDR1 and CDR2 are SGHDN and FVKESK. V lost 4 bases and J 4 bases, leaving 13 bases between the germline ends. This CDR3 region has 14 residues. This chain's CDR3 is CASSLQGWGETQYF. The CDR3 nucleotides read TGTGCCAGCAGCCTACAGGGTTGGGGAGAGACCCAGTACTTC. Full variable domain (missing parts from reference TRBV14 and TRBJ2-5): EAGVTQFPSHSVIEKGQTVTLRCDPISGHDNLYWYRRVMGKEIKFLLHFVKESKQDESGMPNNRFLAERTGGTYSTLKVQPAELEDSGVYFCASSLQGWGETQYFGPGTRLLVL.

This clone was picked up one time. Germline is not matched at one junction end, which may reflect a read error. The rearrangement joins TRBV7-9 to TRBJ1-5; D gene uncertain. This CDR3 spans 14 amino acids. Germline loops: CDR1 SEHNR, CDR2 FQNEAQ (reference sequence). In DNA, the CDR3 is TGTTCCAGCAGCGCCGGCGGTAGCAATCAGCCCCAGCATTTT. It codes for CSSSAGGSNQPQHF.

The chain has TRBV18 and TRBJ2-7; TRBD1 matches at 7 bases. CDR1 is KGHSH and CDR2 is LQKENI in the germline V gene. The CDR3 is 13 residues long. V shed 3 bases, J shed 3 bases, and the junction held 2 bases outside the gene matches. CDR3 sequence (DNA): TGTGCCAGCTCACCTCCAGGGGGCTACGAGCAGTACTTC. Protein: CASSPPGGYEQYF. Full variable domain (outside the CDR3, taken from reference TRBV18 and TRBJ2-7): NAGVMQNPRHLVRRRGQEARLRCSPMKGHSHVYWYRQLPEEGLKFMVYLQKENIIDESGMPKERFSAEFPKEGPSILRIQQVVRGDSAAYFCASSPPGGYEQYFGPGTRLTVT.

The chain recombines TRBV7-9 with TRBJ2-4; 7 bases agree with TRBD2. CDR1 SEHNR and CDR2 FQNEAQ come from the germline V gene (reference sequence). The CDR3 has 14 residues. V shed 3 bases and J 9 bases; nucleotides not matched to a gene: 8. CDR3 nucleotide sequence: TGTGCCAGCAGCTTGGGAGGGGACGGGGGCATTCAGTACTTC. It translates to CASSLGGDGGIQYF.

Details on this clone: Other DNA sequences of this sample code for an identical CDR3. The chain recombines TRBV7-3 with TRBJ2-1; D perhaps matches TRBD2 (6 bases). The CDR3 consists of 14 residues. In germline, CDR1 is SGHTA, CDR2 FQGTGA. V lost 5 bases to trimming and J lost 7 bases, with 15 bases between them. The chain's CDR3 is CASSLTLGGNEQFF. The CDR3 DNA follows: TGTGCCAGCAGCCTCACCCTTGGGGGGAATGAGCAGTTCTTC.

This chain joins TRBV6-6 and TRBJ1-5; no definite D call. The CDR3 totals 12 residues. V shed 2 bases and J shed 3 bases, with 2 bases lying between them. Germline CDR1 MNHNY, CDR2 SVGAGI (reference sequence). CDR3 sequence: CASSYHNQPQHF. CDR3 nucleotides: TGTGCCAGCAGTTACCACAATCAGCCCCAGCATTTT.

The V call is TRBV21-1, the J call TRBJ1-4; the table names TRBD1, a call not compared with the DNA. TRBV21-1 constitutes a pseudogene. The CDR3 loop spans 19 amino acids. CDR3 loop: CASSKTRTEDTATNEKLFF. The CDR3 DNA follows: TGTGCCAGCAGCAAAACCCGGACAGAAGATACTGCAACTAATGAAAAACTGTTTTTT.

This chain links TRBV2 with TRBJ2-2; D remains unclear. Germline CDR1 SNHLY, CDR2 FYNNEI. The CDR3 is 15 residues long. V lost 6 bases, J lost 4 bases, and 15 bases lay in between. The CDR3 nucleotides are TGTGCCAGCAGGGCTTCGACTGCGACCACCGGGGAGCTGTTTTTT. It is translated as CASRASTATTGELFF.

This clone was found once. The CDR3 sequence is CSVASYGYTF. CDR3 DNA: TGCAGCGTCGCGTCTTATGGCTACACCTTC. J is TRBJ1-2 and V is TRBV29-1; D remains ambiguous. The length of the CDR3 is 10 residues. Per the germline V gene, CDR1 is SQVTM and CDR2 is ANQGSEA. V was cut by 6 bases and J by 5 bases, with 7 bases left in between.

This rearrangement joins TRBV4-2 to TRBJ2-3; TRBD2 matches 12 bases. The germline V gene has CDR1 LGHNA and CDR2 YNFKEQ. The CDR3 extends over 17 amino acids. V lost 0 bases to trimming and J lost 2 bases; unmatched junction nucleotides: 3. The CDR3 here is CASSQEPSGGATDTQYF. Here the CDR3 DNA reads TGTGCCAGCAGCCAAGAGCCTAGCGGGGGGGCCACAGATACGCAGTATTTT.

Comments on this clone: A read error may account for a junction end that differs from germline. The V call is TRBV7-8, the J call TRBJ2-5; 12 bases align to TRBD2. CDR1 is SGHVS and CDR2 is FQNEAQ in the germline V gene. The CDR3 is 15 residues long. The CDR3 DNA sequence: TGTGCCAGCAGCCCGCTAGCGGGGGGGCAAGAGATCCAGTACTTC. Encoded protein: CASSPLAGGQEIQYF.

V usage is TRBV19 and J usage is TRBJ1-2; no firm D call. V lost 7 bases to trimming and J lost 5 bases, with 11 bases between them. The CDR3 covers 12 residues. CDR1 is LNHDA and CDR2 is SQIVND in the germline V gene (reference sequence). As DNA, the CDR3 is TGTGCCAGTAAGCAGGATGGGTATGGCTACACCTTC. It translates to CASKQDGYGYTF.

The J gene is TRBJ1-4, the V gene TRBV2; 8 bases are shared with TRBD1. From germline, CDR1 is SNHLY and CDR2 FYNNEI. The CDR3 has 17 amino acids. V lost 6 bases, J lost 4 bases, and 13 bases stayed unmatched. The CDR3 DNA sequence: TGTGCCAGCAGGGGCCGGTCAGGGGGCTTTTTTAATGAAAAACTGTTTTTT. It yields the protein CASRGRSGGFFNEKLFF.

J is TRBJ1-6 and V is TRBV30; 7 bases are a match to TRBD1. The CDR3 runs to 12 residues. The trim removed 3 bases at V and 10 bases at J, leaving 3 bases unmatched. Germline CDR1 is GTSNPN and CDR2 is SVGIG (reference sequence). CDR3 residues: CAWRTGNSPLHF. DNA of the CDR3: TGTGCCTGGAGGACAGGGAACTCACCCCTCCACTTT.